The source of this T cell receptor beta chain is a study of response to subunit inactivated influenza vaccine. This CDR3 has 14 amino acids. From germline, CDR1 is SGHTA and CDR2 FQGNSA. V shed 3 bases and J 4 bases; nucleotides not matched to a gene: 5. TCRdb itself ran the RT-PCR reads through MiXCR, one entry per CDR3 protein. Of 150,000 to 200,000 distinct CDR3 sequences detected, 12% appear once; the ten largest clones hold about 29%. This sample also belongs to another study, concerning T cells expressing NK-cell markers. That paper adds: Generation of TCR beta cDNA was performed by 5'RACE template switching incorporating UMIs. The eight sequenced donors comprised seven who were HCMV-seropositive and one who was seronegative. NKG2C+ dominant clonotypes from over 5 donors made up roughly 1.0-7.0% of CD8+ T cells. These clonotypes also led the CD3+CD56-NKG2C+ fraction in a handful of donors.

The clonotype comes from a man aged 45-60 years who received an inactivated influenza vaccine. Specimen: CD8+ T cells sorted from PBMCs, collected about 12 days after vaccination. The V call is TRBV7-2, the J call TRBJ2-7; the match to TRBD1 covers 8 bases. The CDR3 loop reads CASSLTGVAYEQYF. CDR3 in DNA: TGTGCCAGCAGCTTGACAGGGGTAGCATACGAGCAGTACTTC.